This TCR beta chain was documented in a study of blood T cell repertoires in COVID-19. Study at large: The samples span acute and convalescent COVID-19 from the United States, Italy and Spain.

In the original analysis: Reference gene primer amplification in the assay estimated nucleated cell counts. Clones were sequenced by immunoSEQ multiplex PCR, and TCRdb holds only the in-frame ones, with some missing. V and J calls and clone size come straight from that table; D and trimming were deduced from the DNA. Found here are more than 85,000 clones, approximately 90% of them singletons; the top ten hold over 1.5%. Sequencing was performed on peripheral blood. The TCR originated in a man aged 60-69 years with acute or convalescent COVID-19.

The CDR3 bases are TGTGCCAGCTCCCCCGGGACAGGGACCTACAATGAGCAGTTCTTC. It codes for CASSPGTGTYNEQFF. The genes are TRBV6-5 and TRBJ2-1; 9 nucleotides match TRBD1. The V gene end was trimmed by 8 bases and the J gene end by 2 bases; junction bases not matched to a gene: 7. Germline V gene lookup returns CDR1 MNHEY and CDR2 SVGAGI. There are 15 residues in the CDR3.